Detailed here is one TCR beta chain. Its antigen is still unknown. PCR employed 60 Vbeta and 13 Jbeta primers. Generated by immunoSEQ multiplex PCR, the TCRdb table keeps only in-frame clones and is missing some. Here the sample spans 150,000 to 200,000 clones, 80% being singletons. This sample is part of a study of cytomegalovirus exposure and HLA in healthy donors. The study, taken as a whole, reports: An Asian-associated ancestry cluster reportedly showed fewer N-insertions than the approximately 620-donor mean in a later analysis. Later, TCR association rates were found to vary by HLA locus, highest for DRB1 and lowest for HLA-C.

This CDR3 region has 14 residues. The V gene end was trimmed by 6 bases and the J gene end by 6 bases; junction bases not matched to a gene: 6. CDR1 and CDR2 (germline): MNHEY, SVGAGI. The receptor was derived from a woman in her thirties in good health and CMV-seronegative. Input material: PBMCs. The chain employs TRBV6-5 and TRBJ2-1; TRBD2 matches at 9 bases. CDR3 coding DNA: TGTGCCAGCAGACCTAGCGGGGTCCCCAATGAGCAGTTCTTC. The encoded protein is CASRPSGVPNEQFF.